The 22 T cell receptor beta chains listed next were all sequenced from one sample in a study of early T cells in non-severe SARS-CoV-2 infection. Each CDR3 protein is one row after TCRdb ran MiXCR on the 5' RACE reads. This repertoire shows 90,000 to 120,000 distinct CDR3 sequences, about 12% found once; its top ten account for approximately 3.1%. The sample was whole blood. The receptors shown here come from an adult who was a healthcare worker with PCR-confirmed SARS-CoV-2 infection or an uninfected control (not recorded which).

The chain links TRBV29-1 to TRBJ2-1, with TRBD2 identical over 9 bases. This CDR3 has 14 amino acids. The junction had 12 bases not matched to a gene; V was cut back by 8 bases and J by 7 bases. CDR1 and CDR2 from the germline V gene are SQVTM and ANQGSEA. The CDR3 is CSSRGTSRRNEQFF. The CDR3 DNA reads as TGCAGCTCCAGAGGGACTAGCCGACGGAATGAGCAGTTCTTC.

This rearrangement joins TRBV29-1 to TRBJ2-3, with 7 bases lining up with TRBD1. The junction had 10 bases not matched to a gene; V was cut back by 4 bases and J by 3 bases. CDR3 length: 15 residues. CDR1 and CDR2 (germline): SQVTM, ANQGSEA. CDR3 residues: CSVAAHRGSTDTQYF. DNA of the CDR3: TGCAGCGTTGCAGCCCACAGGGGTTCGACAGATACGCAGTATTTT.

Ten or more counts support this clonotype. J is TRBJ2-3 and V is TRBV5-1, with D unresolved. Germline CDR1 and CDR2: SGHRS and YFSETQ. Trimming shortened V by 1 base and J by 9 bases, and 15 bases separated the two germline ends. This CDR3 comprises 14 residues. The CDR3 sequence is CASSLRTDLGTQYF. The CDR3 DNA is TGCGCCAGCAGCTTGAGGACGGACCTAGGAACGCAGTATTTT. Variable domain in full (rest from reference TRBV5-1 and TRBJ2-3): KAGVTQTPRYLIKTRGQQVTLSCSPISGHRSVSWYQQTPGQGLQFLFEYFSETQRNKGNFPGRFSGRQFSNSRSEMNVSTLELGDSALYLCASSLRTDLGTQYFGPGTRLTVL.

A few counts support this clonotype. This chain links TRBV5-1 with TRBJ2-3; D is possibly TRBD1 or TRBD2 (6 bases each). The CDR3 contains 15 residues. The V end was cut by 7 bases, the J end by 6 bases, with 21 bases between. The germline gives CDR1 SGHRS, CDR2 YFSETQ. The CDR3 loop is CASSEGDTPADTQYF. CDR3 DNA: TGCGCCAGCTCGGAGGGGGACACTCCGGCGGATACGCAGTATTTT.

The V and J genes are TRBV3-1 and TRBJ2-1; no reliable D call. The CDR3 sequence is 15 residues long. Deletions cut 0 bases from V and 8 bases from J, with 14 bases between. Germline V gives CDR1 LGHDT, CDR2 YNNKEL (reference sequence). CDR3 protein: CASSQEPSVMDEQFF. CDR3 DNA: TGTGCCAGCAGCCAAGAGCCAAGTGTCATGGATGAGCAGTTCTTC.

The chain links TRBV5-4 to TRBJ1-5; a possible D gene is TRBD1 (5 bases). The ends were cut back, 3 bases at V and 7 bases at J, with 8 bases in the middle. This CDR3 contains 12 residues. In germline, CDR1 is SGHNT, CDR2 YYREEE (reference sequence). The CDR3 spells CASSSREQPQHF. The CDR3 region has the DNA TGTGCCAGCAGCTCCAGGGAGCAGCCCCAGCATTTT.

This clonotype was picked up a small number of times. V usage is TRBV5-1 and J usage is TRBJ2-3; 10 bases agree with TRBD2. Germline CDR1 and CDR2: SGHRS and YFSETQ. Germline trimming cut 7 bases from V and 1 base from J; bases unmatched to any gene: 3. The CDR3 loop spans 14 amino acids. The CDR3 region has the DNA TGCGCCAGCGGACTAGCGGCGGGCACAGATACGCAGTATTTT. This codes for CASGLAAGTDTQYF.

The table lists this clonotype with a few counts. The CDR3 coding sequence is TGTGCCAGCAGCCAAGCAGGGAGGTGGTCTGGGGCCAACGTCCTGACTTTC. It encodes CASSQAGRWSGANVLTF. This rearrangement joins TRBV3-1 to TRBJ2-6; D is perhaps TRBD2 (6 bases). Germline loops: CDR1 LGHDT, CDR2 YNNKEL (reference sequence). Trimming pared 1 base from V and 1 base from J, leaving 11 bases between. The CDR3 has 17 residues.

This clonotype was detected a few times. The chain has TRBV5-1 and TRBJ2-1; tentative D call: TRBD1 (6 bases). The CDR3 contains 17 residues. Germline V gives CDR1 SGHRS, CDR2 YFSETQ. Trimming removed 0 bases from V and 3 bases from J, with 16 bases in between. The CDR3 region has the DNA TGCGCCAGCAGCTTGGACCCTACAGGGTTGAACTACAATGAGCAGTTCTTC. Protein sequence: CASSLDPTGLNYNEQFF.

The chain couples TRBV30 to TRBJ1-1; unclear D gene. V shed 0 bases and J shed 6 bases, with 5 bases lying between them. The germline V gene has CDR1 GTSNPN and CDR2 SVGIG (reference sequence). The CDR3 has 11 residues. The CDR3 DNA reads as TGTGCCTGGAGTGTTGGGCCTGAAGCTTTCTTT. Protein: CAWSVGPEAFF.

This chain joins TRBV19 and TRBJ2-7; 12 nucleotides align to TRBD2. Germline V gene sequence: CDR1 LNHDA, CDR2 SQIVND (reference sequence). This CDR3 is built from 15 residues. Trimming took 5 bases from V and 4 from J; bases not matched to a gene: 6. This chain's CDR3 is CASSSPSGRAYEQYF. The CDR3 nucleotides read TGTGCCAGTAGTTCACCTAGCGGGAGGGCGTACGAGCAGTACTTC.

This clonotype has a handful of counts. As DNA, the CDR3 is TGCAGCGTTCTCGGTGGCCAGGGAGGCACTGAAGCTTTCTTT. Its translation: CSVLGGQGGTEAFF. The rearrangement links TRBV29-1 to TRBJ1-1; weak D call: TRBD1 (5 bases). The germline V gene has CDR1 SQVTM and CDR2 ANQGSEA. The V and J ends lost 5 bases and 4 bases respectively, with 17 bases between them. The CDR3 has 14 amino acids.

This clonotype was seen more than once but under ten times. J is TRBJ1-2 and V is TRBV29-1, with D perhaps TRBD1 (6 bases). The length of the CDR3 is 11 residues. V lost 7 bases and J 8 bases, leaving 14 bases between the germline ends. The germline CDR1 and CDR2 sequences are SQVTM and ANQGSEA. The CDR3 here is CSAPRQDGYTF. For the CDR3, the DNA is TGCAGCGCACCGAGACAGGACGGCTACACCTTC.

This clonotype was seen a few times. J is TRBJ2-7 and V is TRBV20-1, with D perhaps assigned TRBD1 or TRBD2 (5 bases each). This CDR3 has 15 amino acids. Trimming removed 0 bases at V and 3 bases at J, with 15 bases between. Germline V gene sequence: CDR1 DFQATT, CDR2 SNEGSKA (reference sequence). The CDR3 DNA sequence: TGCAGTGCTAGAGATCGAGGGGCGGAAATCTACGAGCAGTACTTC. It translates to CSARDRGAEIYEQYF.

This clonotype was detected many times. The chain links TRBV19 to TRBJ1-5; no clear D gene. Germline CDR1 is LNHDA and CDR2 is SQIVND (reference sequence). The length of the CDR3 is 14 residues. V lost 3 bases and J 0 bases, leaving 6 bases between the germline ends. The CDR3 is CASSIIYSNQPQHF. The CDR3 DNA reads TGTGCCAGTAGTATCATCTATAGCAATCAGCCCCAGCATTTT.

This sequence joins TRBV10-2 and TRBJ2-1; no clear D. Germline loops: CDR1 WSHSY, CDR2 SAAADI. V lost 0 bases to trimming and J lost 7 bases, with 7 bases between them. The CDR3 consists of 13 residues. The CDR3 sequence is CASSESNPNEQFF. Written as DNA, the CDR3 is TGCGCCAGCAGTGAGTCAAACCCGAATGAGCAGTTCTTC.

This clonotype has a handful of counts. This chain joins TRBV29-1 and TRBJ1-1; D is possibly TRBD1 (5 bases). With 3 bases removed from V and 3 bases from J, the gap between germline ends came to 14 bases. CDR1 SQVTM and CDR2 ANQGSEA come from the germline V gene. The CDR3 consists of 14 residues. The CDR3 spells CSVELPGAHTEAFF. CDR3 coding DNA: TGCAGCGTTGAGCTTCCCGGGGCCCACACTGAAGCTTTCTTT.

The chain employs TRBV5-1 and TRBJ2-3; D is undetermined. TRBJ1-5 matches the DNA end more closely, so the J call is doubtful. The CDR3 spans 17 residues. Germline V gene sequence: CDR1 SGHRS, CDR2 YFSETQ. The CDR3 region has the DNA TGCGCCAGCAGCTTGGAGGCCCGTAGTAGGAGCACAGATACGCAGCATTTT. This translates into CASSLEARSRSTDTQHF.

This sequence joins TRBV20-1 and TRBJ2-7; 7 bases match TRBD2. Germline CDR1 DFQATT, CDR2 SNEGSKA (reference sequence). The V gene end was trimmed by 5 bases and the J gene end by 2 bases; junction bases not matched to a gene: 12. The CDR3 is made up of 15 amino acids. Here the CDR3 DNA reads TGCAGTGCTCTCCGAGCGGGGCGGGGAACCTACGAGCAGTACTTC. It specifies CSALRAGRGTYEQYF.

This clonotype was counted ten times or more. The CDR3 loop reads CAISPSTDTQYF. The CDR3 region has the DNA TGTGCCATCAGTCCTAGCACAGATACGCAGTATTTT. The chain couples TRBV10-3 to TRBJ2-3; no firm D call. Germline CDR1 ENHRY, CDR2 SYGVKD. The V and J ends lost 5 bases and 0 bases respectively, with 3 bases between them. The CDR3 length is 12 residues.

This clonotype was seen a handful of times. In nucleotides, the CDR3 is TGCGCCAGCAGCTTGGGGCAGACGAATAACTATGGCTACACCTTC. Its translation is CASSLGQTNNYGYTF. V and J are TRBV5-1 and TRBJ1-2; D unresolved. Germline CDR1 is SGHRS and CDR2 is YFSETQ. The CDR3 totals 15 residues. The germline V and J ends were trimmed by 0 bases and 1 base, with 10 bases remaining between them. Filled out from reference TRBV5-1 and TRBJ1-2, the complete variable domain reads KAGVTQTPRYLIKTRGQQVTLSCSPISGHRSVSWYQQTPGQGLQFLFEYFSETQRNKGNFPGRFSGRQFSNSRSEMNVSTLELGDSALYLCASSLGQTNNYGYTFGSGTRLTVV.

This clonotype came up a few times. V usage is TRBV5-4 and J usage is TRBJ2-5, with D uncertain. The V gene lost 3 bases and the J gene lost 1 base, with 10 bases spanning the gap. CDR3 size: 14 residues. In germline, CDR1 is SGHNT, CDR2 YYREEE (reference sequence). CDR3 DNA: TGTGCCAGCAGCTCTATCCTAGGCCAAGAGACCCAGTACTTC. Residues: CASSSILGQETQYF.